Listed below are T cell receptor beta chains from one sample, sequenced in a study of blood T cell repertoires in COVID-19. Sequencing was performed with immunoSEQ multiplex PCR; in TCRdb, only in-frame clones are kept and a portion is missing. The table includes 100,000 to 150,000 clones, roughly 80% detected once. Sequenced material: peripheral blood. Source of these receptors: a woman aged 45-59 years with acute or convalescent COVID-19. CDR3s include the opening cysteine and the closing phenylalanine or tryptophan. Fields, in order: V gene, clone size, J gene, CDR3 protein. Clone size is not always given. Where it is, it says once, few, many or a class for expanded clones.

>TRBV5-1|-|TRBJ2-2
CASSSKRGGSTGELFF
>TRBV5-4|-|TRBJ2-3
CASSSSDTQYF
>TRBV2|-|TRBJ2-2
CASRGDTDTGELFF
>TRBV5-1|-|TRBJ1-2
CASSSGTAENYGYTF
>TRBV5-1|-|TRBJ2-5
CASSLGTGSNGETQYF
>TRBV19|-|TRBJ2-1
CASSIEQESYNEQFF
>TRBV30|once|TRBJ1-1
CAWSVREEAFF
>TRBV11-2|-|TRBJ1-3
CASSLGDSRYGNTIYF
>TRBV28|-|TRBJ2-7
CASSLDSVVGSSYEQYF
>TRBV12-5|-|TRBJ2-3
CASGSTLAGTDTQYF
>TRBV4-1|-|TRBJ1-5
CASSLEHNSNQPQHF
>TRBV5-1|-|TRBJ1-2
CASSVDRGHGYTF
>TRBV19|-|TRBJ2-1
CASSKGLYNEQFF
>TRBV7-9|few|TRBJ2-7
CASSLDSTVHEQYF
>TRBV27|-|TRBJ1-5
CASSSTGSQPQHF
>TRBV7-2|-|TRBJ2-1
CASSPRDRGSYNEQFF
>TRBV6-5|-|TRBJ2-1
CASSYSGENEQFF
>TRBV19|-|TRBJ1-5
CASSNRDHNQPQHF
>TRBV5-5|-|TRBJ2-1
CASSIGTINEQFF
>TRBV7-2|-|TRBJ2-4
CASSLVEGSGNIQYF
>TRBV5-1|-|TRBJ2-7
CASSSSPGQGSGEQYF
>TRBV7-2|-|TRBJ2-1
CASSLLAGGHNEQFF
>TRBV6-6|-|TRBJ1-1
CASSYGRNTEAFF
>TRBV4-1|-|TRBJ1-2
CASSQVDRGLGGYTF
>TRBV5-1|-|TRBJ2-2
CASSSTVTGELFF
>TRBV14|-|TRBJ1-3
CASSFGGQGTGNTIYF
>TRBV4-1|-|TRBJ2-3
CASSQLTSGISTDTQYF
>TRBV20-1|-|TRBJ2-7
CSASAPGRSYEQYF
>TRBV19|-|TRBJ1-3
CASSLTPGQGQNSGNTIYF
>TRBV29-1|-|TRBJ1-2
CSVDRNYGYTF
>TRBV5-1|-|TRBJ2-2
CASSSGQGSTGELFF
>TRBV5-1|-|TRBJ1-2
CASKSGVEYYGYTF
>TRBV5-1|-|TRBJ2-7
CASSLDREQYF
>TRBV20-1|once|TRBJ1-1
CSARGTDEAFF
>TRBV7-8|-|TRBJ1-5
CASSLWDSSDQPQHF
>TRBV6-5|-|TRBJ2-7
CASSFSGGAFGEQYF
>TRBV9|-|TRBJ2-1
CASSRGLADRNEQFF
>TRBV28|-|TRBJ1-3
CASSLSAPGGGSAGNTIYF
>TRBV12-3/TRBV12-4|-|TRBJ1-2
CASSSGGPYGYTF
>TRBV6-6|-|TRBJ2-7
CASSYSSSPEDEQYF